Listed here are 5 T cell receptor beta chains from one sample, sequenced in a study of blood T cell repertoires in COVID-19. Clones were read by immunoSEQ multiplex PCR, and TCRdb kept only the in-frame ones, dropping some. The sample includes some 230,000 clones, approximately 90% of them seen just once. The material sequenced was peripheral blood. These receptor sequences come from a woman in her fifties or sixties with COVID-19, enrolled during active disease.

The rearrangement uses TRBV5-1 and TRBJ2-2; D may be TRBD1 (5 bases). The CDR3 consists of 14 residues. V shed 2 bases and J shed 3 bases, with 8 bases lying between them. Germline assignment: CDR1 SGHRS and CDR2 YFSETQ. CDR3 protein: CASSFQGDTGELFF. CDR3 nucleotide sequence: TGCGCCAGCAGCTTCCAAGGGGACACCGGGGAGCTGTTTTTT.

This clone was counted a single time. The gene calls are TRBV5-4 and TRBJ2-7, with a tentative D call TRBD2 (5 bases). Per germline, CDR1 SGHNT and CDR2 YYREEE (reference sequence). CDR3 length: 13 residues. The V gene lost 1 base and the J gene lost 6 bases, with 11 bases spanning the gap. The CDR3 here is CASSLYVRGEQYF. The CDR3 DNA is TGTGCCAGCAGCTTGTATGTACGGGGCGAGCAGTACTTC. The whole variable domain, filled in from reference TRBV5-4 and TRBJ2-7, reads ETGVTQSPTHLIKTRGQQVTLRCSSQSGHNTVSWYQQALGQGPQFIFQYYREEENGRGNFPPRFSGLQFPNYSSELNVNALELDDSALYLCASSLYVRGEQYFGPGTRLTVT.

This chain joins TRBV11-2 and TRBJ2-3; no firm D call. Trimming removed 2 bases from V and 12 bases from J, with 12 bases in between. The CDR3 has 12 residues. Germline CDR1 and CDR2: SGHAT and FQNNGV. The CDR3 region is CASSLYRYYQYF. In DNA form, the CDR3 reads TGTGCCAGCAGCTTATATCGGTATTATCAGTATTTT.

The V gene is TRBV7-8, the J gene TRBJ1-3; no definite D call. Germline V gene data show CDR1 as SGHVS and CDR2 as FQNEAQ. The CDR3 covers 16 residues. Trimming stripped 4 bases from V and 0 bases from J, with 13 bases between. This chain's CDR3 is CASSSPRENSGNTIYF. The CDR3 nucleotides are TGTGCCAGCAGCTCCCCCCGGGAAAACTCTGGAAACACCATATATTTT.

The table lists this clone with many counts. V is TRBV19 and J is TRBJ1-5; no reliable D call. The CDR3 runs to 12 residues. Germline V CDR1 and CDR2: LNHDA, SQIVND (reference sequence). The V end lost 5 bases, the J end lost 4 bases, and 6 bases lay between the germline ends. The CDR3 region has the DNA TGTGCCAGTAGTTCGGGGAATCAGCCCCAGCATTTT. Protein product: CASSSGNQPQHF.